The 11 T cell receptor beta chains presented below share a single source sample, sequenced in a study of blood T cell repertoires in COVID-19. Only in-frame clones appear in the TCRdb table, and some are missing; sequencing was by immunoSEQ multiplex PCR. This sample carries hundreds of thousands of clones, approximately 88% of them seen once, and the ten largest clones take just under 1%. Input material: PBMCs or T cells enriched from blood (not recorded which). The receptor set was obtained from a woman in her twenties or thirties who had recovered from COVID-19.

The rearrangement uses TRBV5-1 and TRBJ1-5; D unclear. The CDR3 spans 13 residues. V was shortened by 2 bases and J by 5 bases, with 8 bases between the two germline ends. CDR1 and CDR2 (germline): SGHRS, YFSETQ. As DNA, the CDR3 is TGCGCCAGCAGCTTCTCAGGCGATCAGCCCCAGCATTTT. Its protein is CASSFSGDQPQHF. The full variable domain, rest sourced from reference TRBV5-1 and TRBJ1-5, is KAGVTQTPRYLIKTRGQQVTLSCSPISGHRSVSWYQQTPGQGLQFLFEYFSETQRNKGNFPGRFSGRQFSNSRSEMNVSTLELGDSALYLCASSFSGDQPQHFGDGTRLSIL.

The CDR3 nucleotides are TGTGCCAGTAGTATGTTATTAGCGGGAGGAGGATACAATGAGCAGTTCTTC. Translating gives CASSMLLAGGGYNEQFF. The chain combines TRBV19 with TRBJ2-1, with 10 bases fitting TRBD2. V lost 3 bases to trimming and J lost 4 bases; unmatched junction nucleotides: 9. Germline V gene lookup returns CDR1 LNHDA and CDR2 SQIVND (reference sequence). This CDR3 is 17 amino acids long. The entire variable domain, with the rest obtained from reference TRBV19 and TRBJ2-1, is as follows: DGGITQSPKYLFRKEGQNVTLSCEQNLNHDAMYWYRQDPGQGLRLIYYSQIVNDFQKGDIAEGYSVSREKKESFPLTVTSAQKNPTAFYLCASSMLLAGGGYNEQFFGPGTRLTVL.

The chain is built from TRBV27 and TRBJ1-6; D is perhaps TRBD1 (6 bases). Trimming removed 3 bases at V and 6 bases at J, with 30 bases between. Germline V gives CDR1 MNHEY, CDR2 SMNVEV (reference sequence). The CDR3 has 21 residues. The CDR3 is CASSFDWTVKKSSRTNSPLHF. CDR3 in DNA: TGTGCCAGCAGTTTTGATTGGACAGTGAAAAAATCAAGCCGCACTAATTCACCCCTCCACTTT.

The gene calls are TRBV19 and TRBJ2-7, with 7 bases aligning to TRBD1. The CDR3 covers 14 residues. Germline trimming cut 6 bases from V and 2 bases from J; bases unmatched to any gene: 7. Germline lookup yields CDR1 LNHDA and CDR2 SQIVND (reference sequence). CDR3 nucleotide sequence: TGTGCCAGTAGGACAGGGTCCCCCCCCTACGAGCAGTACTTC. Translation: CASRTGSPPYEQYF.

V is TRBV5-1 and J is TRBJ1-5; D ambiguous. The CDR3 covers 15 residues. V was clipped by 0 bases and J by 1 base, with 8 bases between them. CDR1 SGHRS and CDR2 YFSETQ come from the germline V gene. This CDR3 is CASSLAGISNQPQHF. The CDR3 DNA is TGCGCCAGCAGCTTGGCCGGGATCAGCAATCAGCCCCAGCATTTT.

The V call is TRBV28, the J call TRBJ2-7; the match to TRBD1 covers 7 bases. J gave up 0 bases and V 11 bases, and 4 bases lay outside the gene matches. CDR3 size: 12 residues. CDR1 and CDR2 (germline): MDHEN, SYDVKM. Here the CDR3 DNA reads TGTGCCTTGTACAGGGGCTCCTACGAGCAGTACTTC. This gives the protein CALYRGSYEQYF.

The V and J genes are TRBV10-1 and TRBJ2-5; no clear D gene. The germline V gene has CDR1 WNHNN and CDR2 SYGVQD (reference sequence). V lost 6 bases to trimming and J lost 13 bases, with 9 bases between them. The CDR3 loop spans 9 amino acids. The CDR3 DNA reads TGCGCCAGCAGCAGTCTCGCGTACTTC. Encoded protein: CASSSLAYF.

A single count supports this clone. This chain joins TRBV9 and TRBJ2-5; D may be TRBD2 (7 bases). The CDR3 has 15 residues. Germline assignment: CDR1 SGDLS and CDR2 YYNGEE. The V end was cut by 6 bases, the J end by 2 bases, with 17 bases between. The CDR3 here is CASTEGGNNQETQYF. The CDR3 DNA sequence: TGTGCCAGCACCGAGGGGGGGAACAATCAAGAGACCCAGTACTTC.

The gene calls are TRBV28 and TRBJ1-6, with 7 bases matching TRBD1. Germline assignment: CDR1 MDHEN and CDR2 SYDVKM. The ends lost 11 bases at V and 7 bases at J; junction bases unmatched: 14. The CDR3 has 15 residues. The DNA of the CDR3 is TGTGCCTCCTTGTGGGGCGTGACAGGGAATTCACCCCTCCACTTT. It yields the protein CASLWGVTGNSPLHF.

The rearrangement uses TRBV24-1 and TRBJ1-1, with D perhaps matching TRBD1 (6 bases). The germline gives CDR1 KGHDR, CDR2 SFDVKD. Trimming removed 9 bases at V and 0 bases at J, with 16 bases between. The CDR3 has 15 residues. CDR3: CATLPGRGVNTEAFF. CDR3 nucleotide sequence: TGTGCCACCCTCCCGGGCAGGGGAGTGAACACTGAAGCTTTCTTT.

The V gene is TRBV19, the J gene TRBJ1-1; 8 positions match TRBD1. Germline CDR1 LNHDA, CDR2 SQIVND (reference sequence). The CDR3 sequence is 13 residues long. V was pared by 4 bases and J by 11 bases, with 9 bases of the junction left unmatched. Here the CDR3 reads CASSKTGTGHAFF. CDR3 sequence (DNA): TGTGCCAGTAGTAAAACCGGGACAGGCCACGCTTTCTTT.